This T cell receptor (beta chain) was captured by sequencing in a study of early T cells in non-severe SARS-CoV-2 infection. Each CDR3 protein gets one entry after TCRdb re-called the 5' RACE reads with MiXCR. The sample lists about 61,000 distinct CDR3 sequences, about a tenth seen once, with about 1.5% in the top ten. The CDR3 is made up of 13 amino acids. Germline CDR1 is LGHNA and CDR2 is YNFKEQ. The V segment lost 10 bases and the J segment 7 bases; nucleotides outside the gene matches: 5. The material sequenced was whole blood. The clonotype comes from an adult who was a healthcare worker with PCR-confirmed SARS-CoV-2 infection or an uninfected control (not recorded which). This chain uses TRBV4-2 with TRBJ1-6, with TRBD1 matching 9 bases. The CDR3: CATRTGENSPLHF. The CDR3 DNA is TGTGCCACCCGGACAGGGGAAAATTCACCCCTCCACTTT.